One sample yielded the 22 T cell receptor beta chains listed below, sequenced in a study of regulatory T cells in long-lasting Graves disease (dated by TCRdb to 2020 to 2023). This sample's time point label indicates: persistent/refractory GD, antithyroid drugs over 5 years with positive TRAb. For both TCR sequencing and RNA sequencing, RNA was extracted from PBMCs in TRIzol. Libraries were built with multiplex PCR. TCRdb lists the instrument as Illumina HiSeq 4000. iRepertoire HTBI primers and Arm-PCR amplification of CDR3 regions were used to construct TCR beta libraries. TCRdb passed the public sequencing reads through fastp at Q25 and MiXCR, retaining productive beta sequences. Identical CDR3 proteins give one entry, which carries the most common genes and DNA. Recorded for this sample are some 280,000 distinct CDR3 sequences; more than 20% of them occurred a single time. The ten largest account for more than 50% of the sample.

The sample consisted of peripheral blood mononuclear cells (PBMCs), taken when the disease was refractory, from a patient treated with antithyroid drugs. These receptors came from a female donor with Graves disease.

There are many counts of this clonotype. J is TRBJ1-5 and V is TRBV28; D not resolved. The germline V gene encodes CDR1 MDHEN and CDR2 SYDVKM. This CDR3 contains 13 residues. V lost 7 bases, J lost 5 bases, and 12 bases lay in between. The chain's CDR3 is CASIGGSHQPQHF. DNA of the CDR3: TGTGCCAGCATTGGAGGCAGCCATCAGCCCCAGCATTTT.

V usage is TRBV5-1 and J usage is TRBJ2-7, with a tentative D call TRBD1 (5 bases). Germline CDR1 and CDR2: SGHRS and YFSETQ. V shed 4 bases and J shed 2 bases, with 16 bases lying between them. This CDR3 contains 15 residues. CDR3 bases: TGCGCCAGCAGCCCGACCATGACAGCCACCTACGAGCAGTACTTC. Translated: CASSPTMTATYEQYF.

There are many counts of this clonotype. One end of the junction does not line up with germline, which may come from a read error. This rearrangement joins TRBV3-1 to TRBJ2-5; the match to TRBD2 covers 7 bases. In germline, CDR1 is LGHDT, CDR2 YNNKEL (reference sequence). There are 16 residues in the CDR3. The chain's CDR3 is CANSQDVAGVAETQYF. The CDR3 DNA reads as TGTGCCAACAGCCAAGATGTCGCGGGAGTGGCAGAGACCCAGTACTTC.

The V call is TRBV28, the J call TRBJ2-7, with 9 bases aligning to TRBD1. Germline CDR1 and CDR2: MDHEN and SYDVKM. The CDR3 is 14 amino acids. V shed 3 bases and J 3 bases; nucleotides not matched to a gene: 3. The CDR3 DNA reads TGTGCCAGCAGTTTCGGGGACAGGGTCTACGAGCAGTACTTC. This translates into CASSFGDRVYEQYF.

CDR3 sequence: CASTPGRGYEKLFF. In DNA, the CDR3 is TGTGCCAGTACCCCCGGCAGGGGGTATGAAAAACTGTTTTTT. This chain uses TRBV19 with TRBJ1-4, with 7 bases that match TRBD1. V lost 7 bases to trimming and J lost 6 bases; unmatched junction nucleotides: 8. The V gene's germline CDR1 is LNHDA and CDR2 SQIVND (reference sequence). The CDR3 length is 14 residues.

This clonotype was seen many times. The gene calls are TRBV6-5 and TRBJ1-5; 10 bases are shared with TRBD1. The CDR3 covers 15 residues. The junction had 2 bases not matched to a gene; V was cut back by 4 bases and J by 2 bases. The germline V gene encodes CDR1 MNHEY and CDR2 SVGAGI. CDR3 sequence (DNA): TGTGCCAGCAGTTTCGGGACAGGGGGCAATCAGCCCCAGCATTTT. Translation: CASSFGTGGNQPQHF.

The chain employs TRBV5-5 and TRBJ2-2; tentative D call: TRBD2 (5 bases). The CDR3 spans 18 residues. Germline V gene data show CDR1 as SGHKS and CDR2 as YYEKEE (reference sequence). Trimming cost V 4 bases and J 0 bases, with 19 bases left between them. In DNA form, the CDR3 reads TGTGCCAGCAGCGTACAGCCGAGGGAGCAAACGAACACCGGGGAGCTGTTTTTT. Encoded protein: CASSVQPREQTNTGELFF. The full variable domain, completed using reference TRBV5-5 and TRBJ2-2, is DAGVTQSPTHLIKTRGQQVTLRCSPISGHKSVSWYQQVLGQGPQFIFQYYEKEERGRGNFPDRFSARQFPNYSSELNVNALLLGDSALYLCASSVQPREQTNTGELFFGEGSRLTVL.

This clonotype has only a few counts. The genes are TRBV4-1 and TRBJ2-7; 7 bases align to TRBD1. The CDR3 consists of 18 residues. Germline V gives CDR1 MGHRA, CDR2 YSYEKL. Trimming took 0 bases from V and 0 from J; bases not matched to a gene: 11. The DNA of the CDR3 is TGCGCCAGCAGCCAAGATTTTAGTAAGACAGGGAGCTCCTACGAGCAGTACTTC. It codes for CASSQDFSKTGSSYEQYF.

This chain uses TRBV6-1 with TRBJ2-3, with D unclear. This CDR3 region has 12 residues. V dropped 6 bases and J dropped 4 bases, with 8 bases sitting between them. Per the germline V gene, CDR1 is MNHNS and CDR2 is SASEGT. The CDR3 sequence: CASSSSADTQYF. CDR3 nucleotides: TGTGCCAGCAGCAGCAGCGCAGATACGCAGTATTTT.

This clonotype has ten or more counts. The chain links TRBV28 to TRBJ1-2; D gene uncertain. This CDR3 spans 14 amino acids. Germline CDR1 MDHEN, CDR2 SYDVKM. The germline V and J ends were trimmed by 3 bases and 5 bases, with 13 bases remaining between them. CDR3 amino acids: CASSFGKRTYGYTF. DNA for the CDR3: TGTGCCAGCAGTTTTGGCAAGCGTACTTATGGCTACACCTTC.

The table lists this clonotype with a few counts. The genes are TRBV4-3 and TRBJ2-5, with TRBD2 identical over 10 bases. The DNA matches TRBJ2-7 better at its end, which makes the J call doubtful. Per germline, CDR1 LGHNA and CDR2 YSLEER. This CDR3 region has 15 residues. DNA for the CDR3: TGCGCCAGCAGCCAAGGAACTAGCGGGACCTACGAGCAGTACTTC. Translation gives CASSQGTSGTYEQYF.

The gene calls are TRBV5-1 and TRBJ2-7; D might be TRBD1 (5 bases). The CDR3 extends over 13 amino acids. Trimming removed 4 bases from V and 4 bases from J, with 12 bases in between. CDR1 and CDR2 (germline): SGHRS, YFSETQ. The DNA of the CDR3 is TGCGCCAGCAGCCAGGCTGGGGCGTACGAGCAGTACTTC. This encodes CASSQAGAYEQYF.

This clonotype was observed many times. This rearrangement joins TRBV28 to TRBJ1-2, with 7 bases fitting TRBD1. CDR1 is MDHEN and CDR2 is SYDVKM in the germline V gene. The CDR3 is 12 residues long. V shed 10 bases and J 5 bases; nucleotides not matched to a gene: 7. In DNA form, the CDR3 reads TGTGCCACCGACAGGGCAATTTATGGCTACACCTTC. Its translation is CATDRAIYGYTF.

V usage is TRBV6-1 and J usage is TRBJ1-6, with 9 bases aligning to TRBD1. The germline V gene has CDR1 MNHNS and CDR2 SASEGT. The CDR3 totals 14 residues. Germline trimming cut 6 bases from V and 7 bases from J; bases unmatched to any gene: 4. The CDR3 bases are TGTGCCAGCAGAACTGACAGGGGGAATTCACCCCTCCACTTT. Translation: CASRTDRGNSPLHF.

V gene TRBV28 combines with J gene TRBJ2-7; TRBD2 aligns across 12 bases. The CDR3 covers 14 residues. In germline, CDR1 is MDHEN, CDR2 SYDVKM. V gave up 8 bases and J gave up 3 bases; unmatched junction bases: 5. CDR3 nucleotide sequence: TGTGCCAGCCTAGCGGGAGGGCCCGGCTACGAGCAGTACTTC. Its translation is CASLAGGPGYEQYF.

The chain recombines TRBV4-3 with TRBJ2-3; D remains unclear. The CDR3 totals 15 residues. From germline, CDR1 is LGHNA and CDR2 YSLEER. Between the trimmed V and J ends, which lost 0 bases and 4 bases, there was a span of 11 bases. The CDR3 reads CASSQDPGLADTQYF. The CDR3, as DNA: TGCGCCAGCAGCCAAGACCCGGGTTTGGCAGATACGCAGTATTTT.

The chain recombines TRBV18 with TRBJ2-7; D is unresolved. Germline loops: CDR1 KGHSH, CDR2 LQKENI. Trimming pared 0 bases from V and 3 bases from J, leaving 12 bases between. The CDR3 is made up of 15 amino acids. The CDR3 here is CASSPPAAPGYEQYF. The CDR3 coding sequence is TGTGCCAGCTCACCACCGGCAGCTCCGGGCTACGAGCAGTACTTC.

This clonotype was found many times. The rearrangement uses TRBV7-6 and TRBJ2-5; a possible D gene is TRBD2 (5 bases). The CDR3 spans 13 residues. Deletions cut 5 bases from V and 2 bases from J, with 9 bases between. CDR1 is SGHVS and CDR2 is FNYEAQ in the germline V gene. CDR3 nucleotides: TGTGCCAGCAGCCGAGGGCCGCAAGAGACCCAGTACTTC. The encoded protein is CASSRGPQETQYF. The whole variable domain, filled in from reference TRBV7-6 and TRBJ2-5, reads GAGVSQSPRYKVTKRGQDVALRCDPISGHVSLYWYRQALGQGPEFLTYFNYEAQQDKSGLPNDRFSAERPEGSISTLTIQRTEQRDSAMYRCASSRGPQETQYFGPGTRLLVL.

This clonotype turned up a few times. This chain links TRBV10-3 with TRBJ2-2, with D unresolved. CDR1 ENHRY and CDR2 SYGVKD come from the germline V gene. This CDR3 spans 12 amino acids. With 2 bases removed from V and 6 bases from J, the gap between germline ends came to 4 bases. The DNA for the CDR3 is TGTGCCATCAGTGAGGGGGCCGGGGAGCTGTTTTTT. Its translation is CAISEGAGELFF.

This clonotype has at least ten counts. V usage is TRBV7-2 and J usage is TRBJ1-6; TRBD1 is a possible D gene (6 bases). V lost 3 bases and J 14 bases, leaving 14 bases between the germline ends. CDR3 length: 13 amino acids. Germline loops: CDR1 SGHTA, CDR2 FQGNSA. The CDR3 sequence is CASSFSGRGTLHF. In nucleotides, the CDR3 is TGTGCCAGCAGCTTTAGCGGCAGGGGAACCCTCCACTTT.

This clonotype occurred many times. This rearrangement joins TRBV7-9 to TRBJ1-5, with D possibly TRBD1 on 6 matching bases. The CDR3 is 14 residues long. With 3 bases removed from V and 6 bases from J, the gap between germline ends came to 12 bases. The V gene's germline CDR1 is SEHNR and CDR2 FQNEAQ (reference sequence). CDR3 bases: TGTGCCAGCAGCTTCACAGGGCAAAGTCAGCCCCAGCATTTT. Residues: CASSFTGQSQPQHF.

The V gene is TRBV5-1, the J gene TRBJ1-6, with D unresolved. The CDR3 runs 15 residues. Between the trimmed V and J ends, which lost 4 bases and 4 bases, there was a span of 12 bases. Germline lookup yields CDR1 SGHRS and CDR2 YFSETQ. The CDR3, as DNA: TGCGCCAGCAGCCCTTCGACGGGATATAATTCACCCCTCCACTTT. It yields the protein CASSPSTGYNSPLHF.